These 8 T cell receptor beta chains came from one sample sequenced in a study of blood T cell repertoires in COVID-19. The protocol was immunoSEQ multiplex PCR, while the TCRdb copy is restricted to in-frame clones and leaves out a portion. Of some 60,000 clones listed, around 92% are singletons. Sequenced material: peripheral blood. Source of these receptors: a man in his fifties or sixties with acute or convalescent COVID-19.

CDR3 region: CASSLTGVTNTEAFF. The CDR3 nucleotides are TGTGCCAGCAGCCTCACAGGGGTGACGAACACTGAAGCTTTCTTT. V usage is TRBV9 and J usage is TRBJ1-1; 7 bases line up with TRBD1. Germline V gene lookup returns CDR1 SGDLS and CDR2 YYNGEE. V lost 4 bases and J lost 1; bases outside the gene matches: 7. The CDR3 spans 15 residues.

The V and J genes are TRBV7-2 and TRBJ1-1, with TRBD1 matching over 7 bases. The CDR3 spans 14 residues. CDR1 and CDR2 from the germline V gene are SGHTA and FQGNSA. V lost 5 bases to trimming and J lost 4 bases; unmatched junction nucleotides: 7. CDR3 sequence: CASSITGVITEAFF. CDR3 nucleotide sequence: TGTGCCAGCAGCATTACAGGGGTTATCACTGAAGCTTTCTTT.

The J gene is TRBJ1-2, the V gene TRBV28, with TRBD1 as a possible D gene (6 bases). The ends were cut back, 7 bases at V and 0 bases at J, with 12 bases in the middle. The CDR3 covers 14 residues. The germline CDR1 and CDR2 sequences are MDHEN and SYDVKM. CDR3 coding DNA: TGTGCCAGCATCCGGGACACCACTAACTATGGCTACACCTTC. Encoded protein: CASIRDTTNYGYTF.

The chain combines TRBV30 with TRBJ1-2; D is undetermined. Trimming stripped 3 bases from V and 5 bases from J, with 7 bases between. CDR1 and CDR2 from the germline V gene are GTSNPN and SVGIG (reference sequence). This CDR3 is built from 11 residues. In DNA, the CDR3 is TGTGCCTGGAGCCATCAGTATGGCTACACCTTC. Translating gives CAWSHQYGYTF.

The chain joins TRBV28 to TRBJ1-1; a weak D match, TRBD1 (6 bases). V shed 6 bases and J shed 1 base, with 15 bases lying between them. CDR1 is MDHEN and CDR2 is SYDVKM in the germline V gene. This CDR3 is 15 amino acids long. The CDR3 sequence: CASSRTGTKNTEAFF. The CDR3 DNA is TGTGCCAGCAGCCGGACCGGGACAAAGAACACTGAAGCTTTCTTT.

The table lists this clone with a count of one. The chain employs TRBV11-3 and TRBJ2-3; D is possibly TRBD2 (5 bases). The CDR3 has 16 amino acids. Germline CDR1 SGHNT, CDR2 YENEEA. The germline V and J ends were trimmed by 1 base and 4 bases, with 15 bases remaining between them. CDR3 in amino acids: CASSLGGSRGPDTQYF. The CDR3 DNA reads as TGTGCCAGCAGCTTAGGTGGTAGCAGAGGGCCAGATACGCAGTATTTT.

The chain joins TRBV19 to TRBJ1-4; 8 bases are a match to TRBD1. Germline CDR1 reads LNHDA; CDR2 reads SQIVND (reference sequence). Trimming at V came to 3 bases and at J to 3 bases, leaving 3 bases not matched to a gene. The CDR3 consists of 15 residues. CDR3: CASSIQTGANEKLFF. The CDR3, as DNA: TGTGCCAGTAGTATTCAGACAGGGGCTAATGAAAAACTGTTTTTT.

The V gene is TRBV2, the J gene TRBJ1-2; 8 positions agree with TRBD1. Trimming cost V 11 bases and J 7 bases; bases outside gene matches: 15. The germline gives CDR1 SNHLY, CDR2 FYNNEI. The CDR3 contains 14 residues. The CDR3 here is CARGGAGGASGYTF. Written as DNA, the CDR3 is TGTGCCCGCGGGGGGGCAGGGGGCGCGTCTGGCTACACCTTC.